The following is a T cell receptor beta chain sequence with its context. The target antigen is unknown. Clones were read by immunoSEQ multiplex PCR, and TCRdb kept only the in-frame ones, dropping some. The sample contains 150,000 to 200,000 clones, 85% to 95% of which appear only once. The sample belongs to a study of T cell responses to AZD1222 COVID-19 vaccine. Overall study: Timing groups of about 4 and about 12 weeks for second doses were pooled. General study points: Mapped onto spike, vaccine-associated CD4 TCRs spanned it and were dominant at 160-218 and 743-854.

This CDR3 comprises 15 residues. V was clipped by 5 bases and J by 5 bases, with 16 bases between them. Germline V lookup: CDR1 LGHDT, CDR2 YNNKEL (reference sequence). The sample here was peripheral blood, taken on day 0 of AZD1222 vaccination. The TCR comes from an adult in good health. This chain joins TRBV3-1 (or the pseudogene TRBV3-2) and TRBJ2-1; D possibly corresponds to TRBD2 (6 bases). The CDR3 sequence is CASSARDSLHNEQFF. The CDR3 DNA is TGTGCCAGCAGCGCCCGGGACTCACTACACAATGAGCAGTTCTTC.